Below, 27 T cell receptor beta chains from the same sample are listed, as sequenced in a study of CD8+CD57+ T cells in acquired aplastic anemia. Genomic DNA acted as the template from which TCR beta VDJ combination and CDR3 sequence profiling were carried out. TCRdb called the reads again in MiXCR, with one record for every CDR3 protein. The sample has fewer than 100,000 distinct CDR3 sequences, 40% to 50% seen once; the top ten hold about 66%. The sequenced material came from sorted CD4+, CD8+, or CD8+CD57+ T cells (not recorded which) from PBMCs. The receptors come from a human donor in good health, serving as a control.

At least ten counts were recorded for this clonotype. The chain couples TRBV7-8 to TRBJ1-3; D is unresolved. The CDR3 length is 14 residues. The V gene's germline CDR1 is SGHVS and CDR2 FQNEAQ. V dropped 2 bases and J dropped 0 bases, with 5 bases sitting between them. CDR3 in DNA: TGTGCCAGCAGCTTAACAGTCTCTGGAAACACCATATATTTT. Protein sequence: CASSLTVSGNTIYF.

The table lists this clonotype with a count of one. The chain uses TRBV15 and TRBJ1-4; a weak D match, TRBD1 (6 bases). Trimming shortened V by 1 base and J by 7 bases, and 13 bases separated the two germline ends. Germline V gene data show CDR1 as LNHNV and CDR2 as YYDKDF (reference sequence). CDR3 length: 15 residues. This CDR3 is CATSRARGAGEKLFF. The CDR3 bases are TGTGCCACCAGCAGAGCAAGGGGGGCAGGTGAAAAACTGTTTTTT.

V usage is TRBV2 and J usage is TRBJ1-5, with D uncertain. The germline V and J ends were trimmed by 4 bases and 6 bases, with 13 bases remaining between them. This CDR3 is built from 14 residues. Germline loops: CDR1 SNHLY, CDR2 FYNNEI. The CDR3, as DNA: TGTGCCAGCAGTGTCACTGAAGTCGGTCAGCCCCAGCATTTT. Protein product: CASSVTEVGQPQHF.

The CDR3 region has the DNA TGCAGTGCTAGGGGGGAGGGACCGAACACCGGGGAGCTGTTTTTT. This gives the protein CSARGEGPNTGELFF. The chain uses TRBV20-1 and TRBJ2-2; 7 nucleotides agree with TRBD2. This CDR3 comprises 15 residues. Trimming at V came to 3 bases and at J to 0 bases, leaving 4 bases not matched to a gene. From germline, CDR1 is DFQATT and CDR2 SNEGSKA (reference sequence).

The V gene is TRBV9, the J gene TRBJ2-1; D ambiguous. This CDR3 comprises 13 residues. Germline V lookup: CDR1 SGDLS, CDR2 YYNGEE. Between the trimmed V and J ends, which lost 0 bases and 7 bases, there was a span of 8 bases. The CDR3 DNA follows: TGTGCCAGCAGCGTAGACTCGTGGAATGAGCAGTTCTTC. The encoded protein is CASSVDSWNEQFF.

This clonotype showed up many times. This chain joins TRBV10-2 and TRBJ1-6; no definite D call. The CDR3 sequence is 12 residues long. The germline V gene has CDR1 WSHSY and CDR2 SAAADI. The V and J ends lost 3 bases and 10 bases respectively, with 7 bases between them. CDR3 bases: TGCGCCAGCAGTGAAATCGACTCACCCCTCCACTTT. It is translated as CASSEIDSPLHF.

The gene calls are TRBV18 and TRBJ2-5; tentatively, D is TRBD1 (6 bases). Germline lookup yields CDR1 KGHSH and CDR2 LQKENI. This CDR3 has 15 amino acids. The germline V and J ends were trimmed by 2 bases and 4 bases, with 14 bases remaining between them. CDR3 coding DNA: TGTGCCAGCTCACCAGGGGGCGAGGTGAGAGAGACCCAGTACTTC. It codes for CASSPGGEVRETQYF. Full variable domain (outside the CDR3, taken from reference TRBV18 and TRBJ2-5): NAGVMQNPRHLVRRRGQEARLRCSPMKGHSHVYWYRQLPEEGLKFMVYLQKENIIDESGMPKERFSAEFPKEGPSILRIQQVVRGDSAAYFCASSPGGEVRETQYFGPGTRLLVL.

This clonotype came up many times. The CDR3 bases are TGTGCCAGCAGTTACGGGACAGGGGGACAGCCCCAGCATTTT. Translating gives CASSYGTGGQPQHF. The rearrangement joins TRBV6-5 to TRBJ1-5; 11 bases fit TRBD1. Germline trimming cut 2 bases from V and 7 bases from J; bases unmatched to any gene: 1. Germline V gene lookup returns CDR1 MNHEY and CDR2 SVGAGI. The CDR3 is made up of 14 amino acids.

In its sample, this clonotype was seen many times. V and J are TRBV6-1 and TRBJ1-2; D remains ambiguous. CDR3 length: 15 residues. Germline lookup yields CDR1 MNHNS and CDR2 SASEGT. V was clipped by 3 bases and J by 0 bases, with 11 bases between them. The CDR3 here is CASSETDLANYGYTF. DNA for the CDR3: TGTGCCAGCAGTGAGACGGACCTGGCTAACTATGGCTACACCTTC.

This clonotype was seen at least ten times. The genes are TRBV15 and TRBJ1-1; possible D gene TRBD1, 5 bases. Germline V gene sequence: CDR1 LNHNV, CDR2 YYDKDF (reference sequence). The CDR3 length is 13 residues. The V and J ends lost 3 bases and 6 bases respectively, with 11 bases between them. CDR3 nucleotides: TGTGCCACCAGCAGGGGGCCTCCAGCTGAAGCTTTCTTT. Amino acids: CATSRGPPAEAFF.

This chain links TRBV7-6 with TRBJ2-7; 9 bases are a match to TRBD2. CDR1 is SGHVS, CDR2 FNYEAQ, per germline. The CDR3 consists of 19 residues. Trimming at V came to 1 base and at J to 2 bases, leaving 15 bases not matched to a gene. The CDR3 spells CASSLGVGDSGGATYEQYF. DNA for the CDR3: TGTGCCAGCAGCTTAGGAGTGGGGGATAGCGGGGGAGCTACCTACGAGCAGTACTTC. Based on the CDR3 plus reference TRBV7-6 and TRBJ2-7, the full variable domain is GAGVSQSPRYKVTKRGQDVALRCDPISGHVSLYWYRQALGQGPEFLTYFNYEAQQDKSGLPNDRFSAERPEGSISTLTIQRTEQRDSAMYRCASSLGVGDSGGATYEQYFGPGTRLTVT.

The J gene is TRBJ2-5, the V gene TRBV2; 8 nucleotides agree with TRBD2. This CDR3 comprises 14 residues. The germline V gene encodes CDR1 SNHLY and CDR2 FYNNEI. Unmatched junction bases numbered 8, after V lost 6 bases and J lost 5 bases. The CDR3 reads CASRDLGGRETQYF. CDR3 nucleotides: TGTGCCAGCAGGGACCTGGGCGGGAGGGAGACCCAGTACTTC.

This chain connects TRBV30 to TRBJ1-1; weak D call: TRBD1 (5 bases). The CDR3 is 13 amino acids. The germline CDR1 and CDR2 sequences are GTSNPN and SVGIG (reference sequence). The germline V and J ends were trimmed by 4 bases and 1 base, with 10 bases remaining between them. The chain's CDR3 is CAWNSQGNTEAFF. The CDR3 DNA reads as TGTGCCTGGAATTCTCAGGGGAACACTGAAGCTTTCTTT.

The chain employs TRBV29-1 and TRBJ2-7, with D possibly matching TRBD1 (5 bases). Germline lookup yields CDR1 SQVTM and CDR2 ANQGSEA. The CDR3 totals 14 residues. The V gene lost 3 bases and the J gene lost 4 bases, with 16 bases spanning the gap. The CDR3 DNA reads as TGCAGCGTTGATAGCAGGGAAGCTTCTTACGAGCAGTACTTC. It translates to CSVDSREASYEQYF.

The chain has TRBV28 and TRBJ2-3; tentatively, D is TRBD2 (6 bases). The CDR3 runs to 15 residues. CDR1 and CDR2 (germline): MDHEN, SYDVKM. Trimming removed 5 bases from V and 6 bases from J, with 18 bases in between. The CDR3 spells CASSLRDGSIDTQYF. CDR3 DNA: TGTGCCAGCAGTCTACGGGACGGGAGTATTGATACGCAGTATTTT.

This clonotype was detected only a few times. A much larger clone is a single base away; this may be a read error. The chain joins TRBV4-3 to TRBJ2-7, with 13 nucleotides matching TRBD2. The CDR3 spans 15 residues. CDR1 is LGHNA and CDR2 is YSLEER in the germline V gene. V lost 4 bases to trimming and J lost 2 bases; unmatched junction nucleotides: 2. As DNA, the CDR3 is TGCGCCAGCAGCCTTGGGACTAGCGGGACCTACGAGCAGTACTTC. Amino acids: CASSLGTSGTYEQYF.

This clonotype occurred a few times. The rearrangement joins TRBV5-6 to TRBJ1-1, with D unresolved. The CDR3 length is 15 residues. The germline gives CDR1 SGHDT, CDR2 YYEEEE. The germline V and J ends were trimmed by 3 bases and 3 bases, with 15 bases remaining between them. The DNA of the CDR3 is TGTGCCAGCAGCTGGCGCCAGACTGTCCACACTGAAGCTTTCTTT. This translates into CASSWRQTVHTEAFF.

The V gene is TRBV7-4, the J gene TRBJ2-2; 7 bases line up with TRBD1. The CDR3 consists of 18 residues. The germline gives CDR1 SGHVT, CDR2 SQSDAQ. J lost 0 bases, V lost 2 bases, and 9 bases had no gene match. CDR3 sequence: CASSLLTGSSANTGELFF. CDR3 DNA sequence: TGTGCCAGCAGCTTATTGACAGGGAGTTCGGCGAACACCGGGGAGCTGTTTTTT.

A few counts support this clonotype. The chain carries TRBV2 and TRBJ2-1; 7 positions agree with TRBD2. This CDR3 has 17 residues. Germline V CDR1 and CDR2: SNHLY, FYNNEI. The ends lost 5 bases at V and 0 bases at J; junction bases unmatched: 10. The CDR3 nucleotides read TGTGCCAGCAGTAAAGGGAGGGACGGCGGCTCCTACAATGAGCAGTTCTTC. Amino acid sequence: CASSKGRDGGSYNEQFF.

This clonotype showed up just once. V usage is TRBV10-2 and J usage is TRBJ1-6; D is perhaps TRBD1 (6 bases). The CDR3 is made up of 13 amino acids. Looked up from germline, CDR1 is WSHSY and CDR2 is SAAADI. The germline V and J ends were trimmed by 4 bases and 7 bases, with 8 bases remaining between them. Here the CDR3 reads CASSGGGNSPLHF. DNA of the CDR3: TGCGCCAGCAGTGGGGGGGGCAATTCACCCCTCCACTTT.

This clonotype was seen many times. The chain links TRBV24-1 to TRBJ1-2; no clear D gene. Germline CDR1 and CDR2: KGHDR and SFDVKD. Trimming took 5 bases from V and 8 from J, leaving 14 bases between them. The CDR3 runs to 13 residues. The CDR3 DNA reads TGTGCCACCAGTGCTCCCCAGGATTCCGGCTACACCTTC. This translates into CATSAPQDSGYTF.

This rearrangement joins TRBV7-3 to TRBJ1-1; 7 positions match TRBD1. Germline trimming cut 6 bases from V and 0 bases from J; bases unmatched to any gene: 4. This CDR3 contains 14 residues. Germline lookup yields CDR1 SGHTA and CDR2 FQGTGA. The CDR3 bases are TGTGCCAGCAGAGGGGGACAGTTGAACACTGAAGCTTTCTTT. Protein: CASRGGQLNTEAFF. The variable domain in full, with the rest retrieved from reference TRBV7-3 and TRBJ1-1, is GAGVSQTPSNKVTEKGKYVELRCDPISGHTALYWYRQSLGQGPEFLIYFQGTGAADDSGLPNDRFFAVRPEGSVSTLKIQRTERGDSAVYLCASRGGQLNTEAFFGQGTRLTVV.

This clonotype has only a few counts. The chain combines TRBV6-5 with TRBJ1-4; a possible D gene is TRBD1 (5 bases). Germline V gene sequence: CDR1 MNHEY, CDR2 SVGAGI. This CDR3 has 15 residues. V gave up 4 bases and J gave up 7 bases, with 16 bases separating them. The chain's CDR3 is CASSSDSLGREKLFF. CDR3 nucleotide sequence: TGTGCCAGCAGTTCTGACAGTCTCGGTCGTGAAAAACTGTTTTTT.

CDR3 in amino acids: CASSPGASGPTYEQFF. DNA for the CDR3: TGTGCCAGCAGCCCCGGTGCAAGCGGGCCTACTTATGAGCAGTTCTTC. The chain has TRBV4-2 and TRBJ2-1, with D possibly TRBD2 on 6 matching bases. With 4 bases removed from V and 8 bases from J, the gap between germline ends came to 21 bases. Looked up from germline, CDR1 is LGHNA and CDR2 is YNFKEQ. The CDR3 consists of 16 residues.

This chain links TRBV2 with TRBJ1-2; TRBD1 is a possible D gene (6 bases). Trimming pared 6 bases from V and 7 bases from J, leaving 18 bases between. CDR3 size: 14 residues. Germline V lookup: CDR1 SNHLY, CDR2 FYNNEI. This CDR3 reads CASRGVQGNGGYTF. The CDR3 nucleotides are TGTGCCAGCAGAGGCGTACAGGGCAATGGTGGCTACACCTTC.

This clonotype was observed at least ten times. In nucleotides, the CDR3 is TGTGCCAGCAGTTTATCGCCCTCAACTAGCGGGGCTAGCACAGATACGCAGTATTTT. It translates to CASSLSPSTSGASTDTQYF. The chain recombines TRBV27 with TRBJ2-3; 10 nucleotides align to TRBD2. Germline-derived CDR1 and CDR2 are MNHEY and SMNVEV (reference sequence). The CDR3 covers 19 residues. The V segment lost 0 bases and the J segment 0 bases; nucleotides outside the gene matches: 9.

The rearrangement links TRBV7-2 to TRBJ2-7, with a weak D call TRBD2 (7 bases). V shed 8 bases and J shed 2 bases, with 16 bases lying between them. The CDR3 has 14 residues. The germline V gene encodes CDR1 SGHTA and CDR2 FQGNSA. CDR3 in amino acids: CASAPPGGPYEQYF. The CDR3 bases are TGTGCCAGCGCCCCGCCGGGGGGCCCCTACGAGCAGTACTTC. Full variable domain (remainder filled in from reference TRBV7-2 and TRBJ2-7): GAGVSQSPSNKVTEKGKDVELRCDPISGHTALYWYRQSLGQGLEFLIYFQGNSAPDKSGLPSDRFSAERTGGSVSTLTIQRTQQEDSAVYLCASAPPGGPYEQYFGPGTRLTVT.